The 20 T cell receptor beta chains below come from one sample, sequenced in a study of T-cell reconstitution after alpha-beta-depleted transplantation in children (dated by TCRdb to the mid-2010s). The method was PCR. Sequencing instrument: Illumina HiSeq 2500. TCR libraries were prepared with molecular barcoding, using unique molecular identifiers to normalize TCRbeta repertoire quantification. TCRdb took the public reads, trimmed them with fastp at Q25, ran MiXCR for clone calling and kept in-frame beta chains. Each CDR3 protein gets just one entry, which takes the most common genes and DNA from the rows behind it. This sample has about 610,000 distinct CDR3 sequences in its table, and 8% to 11% of those were observed once. The ten most abundant clones make up about 4.2% of the sample. This material consisted of PBMCs from the stem cell graft donor, taken from the stem cell graft. The receptors shown here come from a human donor who donated a stem cell graft to a child with acute myeloid leukemia.

A few counts support this clonotype. V and J are TRBV6-6 and TRBJ2-7, with 10 positions matching TRBD1. With V trimmed by 10 bases and J by 3 bases, 3 bases remained unmatched. CDR3 size: 12 residues. Germline CDR1 MNHNY, CDR2 SVGAGI (reference sequence). The CDR3 loop is CATTGGVYEQYF. CDR3 DNA: TGTGCCACGACAGGGGGCGTCTACGAGCAGTACTTC.

This clonotype showed up many times. This chain joins TRBV29-1 and TRBJ1-1; the D is unclear. This CDR3 spans 11 amino acids. Trimming removed 3 bases from V and 10 bases from J, with 12 bases in between. Germline assignment: CDR1 SQVTM and CDR2 ANQGSEA. CDR3 amino acids: CSVDVGSGAFF. The CDR3 DNA reads TGCAGCGTTGATGTGGGGTCAGGAGCTTTCTTT.

The rearrangement links TRBV4-3 to TRBJ2-1; 12 nucleotides line up with TRBD2. Unmatched junction bases numbered 7, after V lost 1 base and J lost 6 bases. Germline V CDR1 and CDR2: LGHNA, YSLEER. This CDR3 is built from 17 residues. The CDR3 sequence is CASSQAALAGGSNEQFF. In nucleotides, the CDR3 is TGCGCCAGCAGCCAAGCGGCCCTAGCGGGGGGGAGCAATGAGCAGTTCTTC.

The chain employs TRBV20-1 and TRBJ2-5; TRBD2 aligns across 13 bases. V shed 5 bases, J shed 2 bases, and the junction held 17 bases outside the gene matches. The CDR3 extends over 19 amino acids. Germline lookup yields CDR1 DFQATT and CDR2 SNEGSKA (reference sequence). DNA of the CDR3: TGCAGTGCTCGGATGGGACTAGCGGGACTTTCCCCAACTCAAGAGACCCAGTACTTC. Protein sequence: CSARMGLAGLSPTQETQYF.

The rearrangement links TRBV12-3 or TRBV12-4 to TRBJ1-2; D is possibly TRBD1 (5 bases). With 2 bases removed from V and 9 bases from J, the gap between germline ends came to 13 bases. The CDR3 contains 13 residues. The chain's CDR3 is CASSLRGRERYTF. Here the CDR3 DNA reads TGTGCCAGCAGTTTACGAGGCAGGGAACGCTACACCTTC.

This rearrangement joins TRBV6-2 or TRBV6-3 to TRBJ2-1; no reliable D call. V was shortened by 2 bases and J by 7 bases, with 6 bases between the two germline ends. This CDR3 is built from 12 residues. The germline CDR1 and CDR2 sequences are MNHEY and SVGEGT. The CDR3 sequence is CASSYVINEQFF. CDR3 DNA: TGTGCCAGCAGTTACGTTATTAATGAGCAGTTCTTC.

The chain recombines TRBV19 with TRBJ2-1; D possibly matches TRBD1 or TRBD2 (5 bases each). The germline gives CDR1 LNHDA, CDR2 SQIVND (reference sequence). Trimming took 5 bases from V and 0 from J, leaving 17 bases between them. This CDR3 has 17 amino acids. The CDR3 region is CASSQISGTISYNEQFF. CDR3 nucleotide sequence: TGTGCCAGTAGTCAGATTTCCGGGACCATCTCCTACAATGAGCAGTTCTTC.

The chain recombines TRBV30 with TRBJ2-7; 8 nucleotides match TRBD1. After removal of 0 bases from V and 3 bases from J, the junction contained 7 bases not matched to a gene. The CDR3 extends over 15 amino acids. CDR1 and CDR2 from the germline V gene are GTSNPN and SVGIG (reference sequence). In DNA, the CDR3 is TGTGCCTGGAGTGTTGGGACAGGTCCTGACTACGAGCAGTACTTC. It codes for CAWSVGTGPDYEQYF.

Only a few counts were recorded for this clonotype. The chain carries TRBV20-1 and TRBJ2-3, with D possibly called TRBD1 or TRBD2 (6 bases each). Per germline, CDR1 DFQATT and CDR2 SNEGSKA (reference sequence). Between the trimmed V and J ends, which lost 8 bases and 4 bases, there was a span of 16 bases. The CDR3 consists of 13 residues. The CDR3 protein is CSSRFGGSDTQYF. The CDR3 DNA sequence: TGCAGTTCAAGGTTCGGGGGCTCAGATACGCAGTATTTT.

As regards this clonotype: Since a much larger clone is just one base distant, this may be a read error. The V call is TRBV3-1, the J call TRBJ2-3, with 12 bases identical to TRBD2. V lost 10 bases and J lost 3; bases outside the gene matches: 17. The germline V gene has CDR1 LGHDT and CDR2 YNNKEL (reference sequence). CDR3 length: 18 residues. This CDR3 is CAISPRLAGDRSTDTQYF. CDR3 DNA sequence: TGTGCCATCAGTCCTCGACTAGCGGGAGATCGGTCGACAGATACGCAGTATTTT.

This clonotype was observed a handful of times. The chain carries TRBV29-1 and TRBJ2-7, with D perhaps assigned TRBD1 or TRBD2 (5 bases each). The CDR3 is 13 residues long. The V gene's germline CDR1 is SQVTM and CDR2 ANQGSEA. V was shortened by 6 bases and J by 0 bases, with 12 bases between the two germline ends. CDR3 in amino acids: CSVGPAPSYEQYF. In nucleotides, the CDR3 is TGCAGCGTGGGACCGGCCCCCTCCTACGAGCAGTACTTC.

The rearrangement joins TRBV19 to TRBJ2-5; 7 nucleotides match TRBD2. This CDR3 has 15 residues. Germline V lookup: CDR1 LNHDA, CDR2 SQIVND (reference sequence). J gave up 0 bases and V 7 bases, and 8 bases lay outside the gene matches. Here the CDR3 reads CASTSRGDYQETQYF. The CDR3 region has the DNA TGTGCCAGTACCTCCCGGGGGGATTACCAAGAGACCCAGTACTTC.

This clonotype came up many times. This chain uses TRBV7-2 with TRBJ2-3; tentative D call: TRBD2 (6 bases). Germline assignment: CDR1 SGHTA and CDR2 FQGNSA. This CDR3 spans 16 amino acids. The V gene lost 7 bases and the J gene lost 0 bases, with 17 bases spanning the gap. For the CDR3, the DNA is TGTGCCAGCACCTCGAACCGGGCGGGGAGCACAGATACGCAGTATTTT. This encodes CASTSNRAGSTDTQYF.

The gene calls are TRBV28 and TRBJ2-3; D is perhaps TRBD1 or TRBD2 (5 bases each). Looked up from germline, CDR1 is MDHEN and CDR2 is SYDVKM. Trimming took 3 bases from V and 2 from J, leaving 12 bases between them. The CDR3 runs to 15 residues. CDR3 in DNA: TGTGCCAGCAGTTTTCCGGGACCGGCCACAGATACGCAGTATTTT. Translation: CASSFPGPATDTQYF.

The table lists this clonotype with many counts. V is TRBV28 and J is TRBJ2-2; 9 positions agree with TRBD1. The CDR3 runs to 17 residues. V lost 4 bases to trimming and J lost 0 bases; unmatched junction nucleotides: 6. The V gene's germline CDR1 is MDHEN and CDR2 SYDVKM. CDR3 sequence reads: CASSSSGTGPNTGELFF. CDR3 bases: TGTGCCAGCAGTTCATCCGGGACAGGGCCGAACACCGGGGAGCTGTTTTTT. Drawing the rest from reference TRBV28 and TRBJ2-2, the complete variable domain is DVKVTQSSRYLVKRTGEKVFLECVQDMDHENMFWYRQDPGLGLRLIYFSYDVKMKEKGDIPEGYSVSREKKERFSLILESASTNQTSMYLCASSSSGTGPNTGELFFGEGSRLTVL.

The chain carries TRBV4-2 and TRBJ2-5; D unclear. V lost 11 bases and J 7 bases, leaving 20 bases between the germline ends. The CDR3 extends over 13 amino acids. CDR1 and CDR2 from the germline V gene are LGHNA and YNFKEQ. For the CDR3, the DNA is TGTGCCTCCCGGGCCCCTCCTCATCCGACCCAGTACTTC. It translates to CASRAPPHPTQYF.

This clonotype was observed at least ten times. The chain employs TRBV6-2 or TRBV6-3 and TRBJ2-2; D unresolved. CDR3 size: 16 residues. Germline loops: CDR1 MNHEY, CDR2 SVGEGT. V dropped 6 bases and J dropped 0 bases, with 14 bases sitting between them. CDR3 sequence: CASSLGSFANTGELFF. In DNA form, the CDR3 reads TGTGCCAGCAGCCTCGGGTCGTTCGCGAACACCGGGGAGCTGTTTTTT.

A few counts support this clonotype. The rearrangement links TRBV29-1 to TRBJ2-2; 10 bases line up with TRBD2. The V gene end was trimmed by 4 bases and the J gene end by 5 bases; junction bases not matched to a gene: 7. CDR3 length: 15 residues. The germline gives CDR1 SQVTM, CDR2 ANQGSEA. The chain's CDR3 is CSVGGTSENTGELFF. CDR3 coding DNA: TGCAGCGTTGGAGGGACTAGCGAAAATACCGGGGAGCTGTTTTTT.

This clonotype was seen a handful of times. The rearrangement uses TRBV20-1 and TRBJ2-7; TRBD2 aligns across 8 bases. Germline V lookup: CDR1 DFQATT, CDR2 SNEGSKA (reference sequence). CDR3 length: 13 amino acids. The V segment lost 5 bases and the J segment 4 bases; nucleotides outside the gene matches: 7. CDR3 bases: TGCAGTGCTGGGGAGGCGGGAGGATACGAGCAGTACTTC. Residues: CSAGEAGGYEQYF.

This sequence joins TRBV3-1 and TRBJ2-5, with D hard to call. Deletions cut 0 bases from V and 7 bases from J, with 9 bases between. Germline loops: CDR1 LGHDT, CDR2 YNNKEL (reference sequence). This CDR3 comprises 13 residues. The chain's CDR3 is CASSQDPLGTQYF. In nucleotides, the CDR3 is TGTGCCAGCAGCCAAGACCCTTTAGGGACCCAGTACTTC.